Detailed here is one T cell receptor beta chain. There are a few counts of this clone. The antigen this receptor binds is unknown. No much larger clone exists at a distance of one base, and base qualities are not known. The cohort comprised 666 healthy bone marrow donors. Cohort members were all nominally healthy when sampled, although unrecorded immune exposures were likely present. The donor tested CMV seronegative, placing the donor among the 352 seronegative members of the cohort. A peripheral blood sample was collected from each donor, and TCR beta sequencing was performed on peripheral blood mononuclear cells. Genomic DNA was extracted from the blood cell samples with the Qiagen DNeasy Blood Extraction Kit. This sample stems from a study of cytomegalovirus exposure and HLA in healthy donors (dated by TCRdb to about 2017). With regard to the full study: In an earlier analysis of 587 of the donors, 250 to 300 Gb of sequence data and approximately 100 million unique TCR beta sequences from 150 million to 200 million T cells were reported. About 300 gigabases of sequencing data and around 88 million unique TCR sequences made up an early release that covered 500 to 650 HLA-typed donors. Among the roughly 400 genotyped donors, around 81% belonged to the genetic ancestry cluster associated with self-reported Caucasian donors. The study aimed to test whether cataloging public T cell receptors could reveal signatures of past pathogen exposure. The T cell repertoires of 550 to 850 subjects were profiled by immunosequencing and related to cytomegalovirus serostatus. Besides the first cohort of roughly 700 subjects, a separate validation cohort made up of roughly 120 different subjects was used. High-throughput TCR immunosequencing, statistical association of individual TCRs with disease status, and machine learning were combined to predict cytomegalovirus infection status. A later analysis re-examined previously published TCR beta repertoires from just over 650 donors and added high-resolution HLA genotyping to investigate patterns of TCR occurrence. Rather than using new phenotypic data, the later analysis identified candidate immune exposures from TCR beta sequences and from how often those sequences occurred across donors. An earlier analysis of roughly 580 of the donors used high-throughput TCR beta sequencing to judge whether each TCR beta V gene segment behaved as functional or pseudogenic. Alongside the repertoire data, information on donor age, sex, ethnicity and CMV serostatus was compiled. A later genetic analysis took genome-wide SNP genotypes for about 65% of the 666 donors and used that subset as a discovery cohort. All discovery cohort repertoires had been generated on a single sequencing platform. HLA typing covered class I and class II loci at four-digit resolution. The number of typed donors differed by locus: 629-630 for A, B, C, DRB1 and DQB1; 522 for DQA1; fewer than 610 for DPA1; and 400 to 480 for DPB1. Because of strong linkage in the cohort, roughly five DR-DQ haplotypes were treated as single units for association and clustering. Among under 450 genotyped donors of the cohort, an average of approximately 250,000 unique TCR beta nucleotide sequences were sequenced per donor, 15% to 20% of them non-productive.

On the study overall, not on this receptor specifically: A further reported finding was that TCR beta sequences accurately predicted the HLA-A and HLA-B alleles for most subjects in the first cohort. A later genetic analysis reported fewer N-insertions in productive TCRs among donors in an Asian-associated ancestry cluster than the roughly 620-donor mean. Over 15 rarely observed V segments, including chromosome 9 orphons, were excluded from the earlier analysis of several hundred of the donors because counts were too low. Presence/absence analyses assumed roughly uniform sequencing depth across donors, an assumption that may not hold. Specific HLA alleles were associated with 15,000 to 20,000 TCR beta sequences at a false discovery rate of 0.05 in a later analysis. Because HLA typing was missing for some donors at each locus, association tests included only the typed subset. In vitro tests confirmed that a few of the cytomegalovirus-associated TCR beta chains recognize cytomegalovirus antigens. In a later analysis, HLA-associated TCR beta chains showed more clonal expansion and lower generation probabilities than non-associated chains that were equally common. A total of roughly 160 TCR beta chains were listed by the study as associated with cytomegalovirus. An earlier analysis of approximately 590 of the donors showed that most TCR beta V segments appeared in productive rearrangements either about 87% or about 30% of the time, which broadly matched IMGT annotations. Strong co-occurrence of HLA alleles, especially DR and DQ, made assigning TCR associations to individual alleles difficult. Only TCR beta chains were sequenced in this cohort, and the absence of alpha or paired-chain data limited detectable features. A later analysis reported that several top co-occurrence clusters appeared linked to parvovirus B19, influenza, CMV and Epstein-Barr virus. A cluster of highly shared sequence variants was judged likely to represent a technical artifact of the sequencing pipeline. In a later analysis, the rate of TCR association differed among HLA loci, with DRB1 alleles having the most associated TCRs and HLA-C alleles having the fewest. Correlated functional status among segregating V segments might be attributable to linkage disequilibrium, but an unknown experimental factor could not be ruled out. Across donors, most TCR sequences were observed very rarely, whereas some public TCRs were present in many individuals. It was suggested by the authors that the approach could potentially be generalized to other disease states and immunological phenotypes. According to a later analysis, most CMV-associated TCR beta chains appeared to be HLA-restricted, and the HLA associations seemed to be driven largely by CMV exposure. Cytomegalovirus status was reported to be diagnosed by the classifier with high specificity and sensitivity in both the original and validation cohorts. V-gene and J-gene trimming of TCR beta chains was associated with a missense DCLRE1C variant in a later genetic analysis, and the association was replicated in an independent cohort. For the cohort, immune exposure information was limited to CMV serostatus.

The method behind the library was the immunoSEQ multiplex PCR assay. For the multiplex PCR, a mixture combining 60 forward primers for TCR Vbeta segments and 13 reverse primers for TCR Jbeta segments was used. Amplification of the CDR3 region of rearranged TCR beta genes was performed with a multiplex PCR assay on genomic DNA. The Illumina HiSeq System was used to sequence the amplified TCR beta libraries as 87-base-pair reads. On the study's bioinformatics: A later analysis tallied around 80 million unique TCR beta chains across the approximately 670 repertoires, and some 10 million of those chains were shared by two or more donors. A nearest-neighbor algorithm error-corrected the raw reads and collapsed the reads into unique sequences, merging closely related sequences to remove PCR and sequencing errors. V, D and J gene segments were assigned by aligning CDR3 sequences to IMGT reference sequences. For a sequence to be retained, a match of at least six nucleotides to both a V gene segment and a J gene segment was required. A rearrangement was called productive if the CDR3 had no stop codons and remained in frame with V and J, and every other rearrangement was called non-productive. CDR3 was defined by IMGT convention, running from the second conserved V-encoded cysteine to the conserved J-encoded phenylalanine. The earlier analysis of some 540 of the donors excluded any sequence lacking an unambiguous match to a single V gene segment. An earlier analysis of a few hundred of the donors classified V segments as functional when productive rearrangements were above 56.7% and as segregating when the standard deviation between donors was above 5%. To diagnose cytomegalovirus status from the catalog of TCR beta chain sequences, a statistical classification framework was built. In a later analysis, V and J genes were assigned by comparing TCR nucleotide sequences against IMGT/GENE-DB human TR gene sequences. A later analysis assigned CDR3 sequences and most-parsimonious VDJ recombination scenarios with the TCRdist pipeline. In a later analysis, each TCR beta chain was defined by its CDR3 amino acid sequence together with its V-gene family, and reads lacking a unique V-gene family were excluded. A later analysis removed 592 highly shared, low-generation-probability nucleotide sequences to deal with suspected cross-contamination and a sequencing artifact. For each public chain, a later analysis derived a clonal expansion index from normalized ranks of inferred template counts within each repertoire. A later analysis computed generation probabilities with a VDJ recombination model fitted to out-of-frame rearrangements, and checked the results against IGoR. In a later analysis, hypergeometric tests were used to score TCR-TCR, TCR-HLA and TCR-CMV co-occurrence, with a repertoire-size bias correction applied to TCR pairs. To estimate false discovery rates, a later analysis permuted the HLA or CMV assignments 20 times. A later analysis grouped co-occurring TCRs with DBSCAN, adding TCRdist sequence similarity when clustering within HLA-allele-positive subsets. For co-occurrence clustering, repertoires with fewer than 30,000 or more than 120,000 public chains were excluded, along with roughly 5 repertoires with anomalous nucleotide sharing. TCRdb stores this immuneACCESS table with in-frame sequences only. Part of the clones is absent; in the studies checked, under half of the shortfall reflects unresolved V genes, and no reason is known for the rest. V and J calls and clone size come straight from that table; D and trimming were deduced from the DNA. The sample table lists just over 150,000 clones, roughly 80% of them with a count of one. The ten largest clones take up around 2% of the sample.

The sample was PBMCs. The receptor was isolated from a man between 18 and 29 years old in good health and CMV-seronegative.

This receptor carries the CDR3 CASSPRGTRPYEQYF. The DNA reads as follows: TGTGCCAGCAGCCCCCGGGGGACTAGACCCTACGAGCAGTACTTC. The rearrangement combines TRBV6-5 with TRBJ2-7; 8 bases in between match TRBD2. At the junction V is shortened by 6 bases and J by 2 bases; bases outside the gene matches: 9. CDR1 and CDR2 are read off the germline V gene as MNHEY and SVGAGI. From its cysteine to its phenylalanine, the CDR3 spans 15 amino acids. The read is trimmed to its CDR3 DNA, 45 bases read in frame from base 1.